Sequencing of this T cell receptor beta chain was carried out in a study of neurological immune-mediated disorders. This clonotype was seen many times. Each CDR3 protein is one row after TCRdb ran MiXCR on the 5' RACE reads. The sample contains under 40,000 distinct CDR3 sequences, 6.5% to 8.5% of which appear only once. The J segment lost 6 bases and the V segment lost 7 bases, leaving 5 bases of the junction unmatched. The length of the CDR3 is 13 residues. Germline loops: CDR1 SQVTM, CDR2 ANQGSEA. The source is a man between 45 and 60 years old in good health. The chain uses TRBV29-1 and TRBJ2-1, with TRBD2 matching over 11 bases. The sequenced sample consisted of CD4+ T cells from blood. CDR3 protein: CSGSGRAVNEQFF. The CDR3 nucleotides are TGCAGCGGTAGCGGGAGGGCAGTCAATGAGCAGTTCTTC.